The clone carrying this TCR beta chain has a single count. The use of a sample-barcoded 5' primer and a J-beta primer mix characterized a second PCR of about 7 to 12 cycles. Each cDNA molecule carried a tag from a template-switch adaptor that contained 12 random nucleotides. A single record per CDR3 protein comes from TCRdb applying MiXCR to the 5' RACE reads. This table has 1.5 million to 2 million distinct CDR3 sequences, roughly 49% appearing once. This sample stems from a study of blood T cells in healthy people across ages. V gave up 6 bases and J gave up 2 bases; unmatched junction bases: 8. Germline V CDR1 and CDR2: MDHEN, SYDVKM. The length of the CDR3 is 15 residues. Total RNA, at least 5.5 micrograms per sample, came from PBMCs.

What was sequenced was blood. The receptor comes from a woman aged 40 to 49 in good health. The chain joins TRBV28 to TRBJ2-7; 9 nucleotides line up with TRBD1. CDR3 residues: CASRDDRGLPYEQYF. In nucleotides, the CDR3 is TGTGCCAGCAGAGACGACAGGGGGTTACCCTACGAGCAGTACTTC.